Following are 22 T cell receptor beta chains from one sample sequenced in a study of human T cells and chemical hapten exposure. TCRdb re-called the RACE reads with MiXCR, one entry per CDR3 protein. The sample gives 45,000 to 70,000 distinct CDR3 sequences, about 9% of which show up once; roughly 15% is in the top ten. Time point here: patch test 1, 2 weeks after DPC sensitization. The treatment is: therapeutic diphenylcyclopropenone sensitization with weekly scalp DPC. The sample here was whole blood, taken in connection with sensitization to the hapten diphenylcyclopropenone (DPC). These receptors all stem from a woman aged 35 to 49 with alopecia areata. Some clones in this sample may be carry-over from other donors' samples.

This clonotype was detected a few times. The V and J genes are TRBV18 and TRBJ1-2; D is undetermined. CDR3 length: 14 residues. In germline, CDR1 is KGHSH, CDR2 LQKENI. Trimming pared 5 bases from V and 5 bases from J, leaving 15 bases between. This CDR3 is CASSEGSGMYGYTF. The CDR3 nucleotides read TGTGCCAGCTCAGAAGGAAGTGGGATGTATGGCTACACCTTC.

This clonotype has ten or more counts. The rearrangement links TRBV6-4 to TRBJ1-6; 9 nucleotides agree with TRBD1. CDR1 is MRHNA, CDR2 SNTAGT, per germline. Trimming at V came to 7 bases and at J to 7 bases, leaving 8 bases not matched to a gene. This CDR3 has 15 residues. The CDR3 here is CASKSGQGQNSPLHF. In DNA form, the CDR3 reads TGTGCCAGCAAATCGGGACAGGGTCAAAATTCACCCCTCCACTTT.

This clonotype was observed a few times. This chain connects TRBV6-2 or TRBV6-3 to TRBJ1-5; the match to TRBD1 covers 8 bases. Trimming took 6 bases from V and 4 from J; bases not matched to a gene: 5. The CDR3 covers 14 residues. CDR1 is MNHEY, CDR2 SVGEGT, per germline. Written as DNA, the CDR3 is TGTGCCAGCAGACCAGGGGGCCCAAATCAGCCCCAGCATTTT. Its translation: CASRPGGPNQPQHF.

This clonotype appeared many times. The chain employs TRBV5-5 and TRBJ2-3, with 9 positions matching TRBD1. This CDR3 contains 16 residues. With 4 bases clipped from V and 1 base from J, the junction kept 7 bases outside the gene matches. The germline CDR1 and CDR2 sequences are SGHKS and YYEKEE (reference sequence). As DNA, the CDR3 is TGTGCCAGCAGCCCCCGACAGGGGGACGGCACAGATACGCAGTATTTT. Its protein is CASSPRQGDGTDTQYF.

This clonotype was detected many times. V and J are TRBV25-1 and TRBJ1-4; D perhaps matches TRBD1 (5 bases). Germline-derived CDR1 and CDR2 are MGHDK and SYGVNS. Trimming left V 1 base short and J 8 bases short, with 14 bases between. The CDR3 totals 15 residues. This CDR3 reads CASSEFHSGEEKLFF. Here the CDR3 DNA reads TGTGCCAGCAGTGAATTCCACTCGGGGGAAGAAAAACTGTTTTTT.

This clonotype was seen a few times. The chain uses TRBV9 and TRBJ2-1; a weak D match, TRBD1 (6 bases). The CDR3 spans 14 residues. Trimming removed 3 bases at V and 3 bases at J, with 10 bases between. Germline loops: CDR1 SGDLS, CDR2 YYNGEE. In DNA, the CDR3 is TGTGCCAGCAGCGAGAGGGGGATCTACAATGAGCAGTTCTTC. It codes for CASSERGIYNEQFF.

This clonotype was seen many times. The rearrangement uses TRBV7-8 and TRBJ2-2; D remains unclear. Germline values: CDR1 SGHVS, CDR2 FQNEAQ. This CDR3 has 11 amino acids. V lost 5 bases and J 7 bases, leaving 5 bases between the germline ends. The DNA for the CDR3 is TGTGCCAGCAGCCCTATCGGGGAGCTGTTTTTT. Amino acids: CASSPIGELFF.

The rearrangement links TRBV7-2 to TRBJ1-6; no clear D. Trimming took 1 base from V and 6 from J, leaving 7 bases between them. The CDR3 is 14 amino acids. Looked up from germline, CDR1 is SGHTA and CDR2 is FQGNSA. CDR3 sequence reads: CASSLVKINSPLHF. CDR3 nucleotide sequence: TGTGCCAGCAGCTTAGTCAAGATTAATTCACCCCTCCACTTT.

Many counts were recorded for this clonotype. This chain connects TRBV4-1 to TRBJ2-2; the match to TRBD1 covers 7 bases. Germline loops: CDR1 MGHRA, CDR2 YSYEKL. With V trimmed by 4 bases and J by 0 bases, 5 bases remained unmatched. The CDR3 covers 16 residues. The CDR3 loop is CASSPRQGPNTGELFF. CDR3 DNA: TGCGCCAGCAGCCCGAGACAGGGCCCGAACACCGGGGAGCTGTTTTTT.

This clonotype was detected only a few times. The chain combines TRBV9 with TRBJ1-2; D is unresolved. Germline V gene sequence: CDR1 SGDLS, CDR2 YYNGEE. The ends were cut back, 4 bases at V and 4 bases at J, with 11 bases in the middle. The CDR3 is 13 amino acids. CDR3 in DNA: TGTGCCAGCAGCCCCCGGAATGGCTATGGCTACACCTTC. Its protein is CASSPRNGYGYTF.

This clonotype was seen a few times. The chain has TRBV5-6 and TRBJ1-2; the D gene is possibly TRBD1 (6 bases). The CDR3 is made up of 15 amino acids. V was clipped by 4 bases and J by 3 bases, with 16 bases between them. Germline V gene sequence: CDR1 SGHDT, CDR2 YYEEEE. CDR3 protein: CASSPGGGGDYGYTF. The CDR3 region has the DNA TGTGCCAGCAGCCCGGGGGGCGGAGGAGACTATGGCTACACCTTC.

The chain links TRBV7-2 to TRBJ2-7, with 9 bases lining up with TRBD2. V dropped 6 bases and J dropped 2; count of bases not matched to a gene: 11. The CDR3 is 16 residues long. Germline assignment: CDR1 SGHTA and CDR2 FQGNSA. Here the CDR3 reads CASSRSGGQLTYEQYF. In nucleotides, the CDR3 is TGTGCCAGCAGTCGCAGCGGGGGGCAACTTACCTACGAGCAGTACTTC.

With regard to this clonotype: The missing conserved phenylalanine or tryptophan at the end of this CDR3 makes a read error likely. No DNA is shown, since the ends of the CDR3 on it are uncertain; the CDR3 is the one TCRdb lists. The rearrangement links TRBV3-1 to TRBJ2-5; TRBD2, the table's D call, was not compared with the DNA. The CDR3 is 14 amino acids long, termini counted. Germline V gives CDR1 LGHDT, CDR2 YNNKEL (reference sequence). The CDR3 loop is CASSQTQSGTPGAI.

This clonotype has ten or more counts. The chain links TRBV29-1 to TRBJ1-1; D remains ambiguous. This CDR3 comprises 12 residues. Trimming shortened V by 4 bases and J by 1 base, and 7 bases separated the two germline ends. Germline V CDR1 and CDR2: SQVTM, ANQGSEA. CDR3 sequence reads: CSVGKPNTEAFF. The CDR3 nucleotides are TGCAGCGTTGGCAAACCGAACACTGAAGCTTTCTTT.

This clonotype has a count of ten or more. The chain uses TRBV25-1 and TRBJ1-6; D gene unclear. V lost 3 bases to trimming and J lost 12 bases, with 9 bases between them. The length of the CDR3 is 12 residues. Germline assignment: CDR1 MGHDK and CDR2 SYGVNS. The CDR3 loop reads CASSDPSEPLHF. The CDR3 DNA reads TGTGCCAGCAGTGACCCCTCGGAACCCCTCCACTTT.

Ten or more counts support this clonotype. The CDR3 loop reads CASSLAPGKQYF. As DNA, the CDR3 is TGTGCCAGCAGCTTAGCTCCAGGAAAGCAGTACTTC. The chain combines TRBV7-9 with TRBJ2-7; no reliable D call. V lost 0 bases, J lost 8 bases, and 8 bases lay in between. CDR1 SEHNR and CDR2 FQNEAQ come from the germline V gene (reference sequence). CDR3 length equals 12 residues.

This chain links TRBV21-1 with TRBJ2-2; TRBD2 is the table's D call, not checked against the DNA. TRBV21-1 is an annotated pseudogene. The CDR3 is 16 amino acids. The CDR3 region is CASSKGDFGNTGELFF. The CDR3 nucleotides are TGTGCCAGCAGCAAAGGGGACTTCGGCAACACCGGGGAGCTGTTTTTT.

The V gene is TRBV20-1, the J gene TRBJ1-5, with D possibly being TRBD1 (5 bases). Trimming removed 3 bases at V and 7 bases at J, with 16 bases between. Per germline, CDR1 DFQATT and CDR2 SNEGSKA (reference sequence). This CDR3 comprises 14 residues. The CDR3 is CSASAGQARQPQHF. In DNA, the CDR3 is TGCAGTGCTAGTGCAGGGCAGGCGCGGCAGCCCCAGCATTTT.

The V call is TRBV25-1, the J call TRBJ1-3; a weak D match, TRBD1 (6 bases). The CDR3 has 16 amino acids. Germline V gives CDR1 MGHDK, CDR2 SYGVNS. The germline V and J ends were trimmed by 2 bases and 0 bases, with 11 bases remaining between them. The CDR3 DNA follows: TGTGCCAGCAGTGAAGGGAACAGGGTCTCTGGAAACACCATATATTTT. This encodes CASSEGNRVSGNTIYF.

This clonotype was found many times. The chain combines TRBV3-1 with TRBJ2-1, with TRBD2 matching 10 bases. The CDR3 contains 18 residues. After removal of 2 bases from V and 0 bases from J, the junction contained 7 bases not matched to a gene. Looked up from germline, CDR1 is LGHDT and CDR2 is YNNKEL (reference sequence). The CDR3 DNA sequence: TGTGCCAGCAGCCAAAGGCTAGCGGGGGTCCTCTCCTACAATGAGCAGTTCTTC. This codes for CASSQRLAGVLSYNEQFF.

This clonotype was counted many times. This chain links TRBV6-4 with TRBJ2-1; 9 nucleotides align to TRBD2. CDR3 size: 14 residues. Trimming took 2 bases from V and 4 from J; bases not matched to a gene: 0. Germline V gene sequence: CDR1 MRHNA, CDR2 SNTAGT. The CDR3 nucleotides read TGTGCCAGCAGTGACAGCGGGGGGTACAATGAGCAGTTCTTC. Its translation: CASSDSGGYNEQFF.

The rearrangement joins TRBV20-1 to TRBJ1-6; tentative D call: TRBD1 (5 bases). CDR1 and CDR2 from the germline V gene are DFQATT and SNEGSKA (reference sequence). The length of the CDR3 is 17 residues. Trimming removed 0 bases at V and 0 bases at J, with 12 bases between. CDR3 sequence: CSARDRTKSSYNSPLHF. As DNA, the CDR3 is TGCAGTGCTAGAGATAGGACAAAAAGCTCCTATAATTCACCCCTCCACTTT.